This TCR beta chain stems from a study of regulatory T cells in long-lasting Graves disease. Overall study findings and caveats: TRBV28, TRBJ1-2 and TRBJ2-5 emerged as the favored segments in persistent disease.

As for time point: newly diagnosed GD, antithyroid drugs for less than 3 months. PBMC RNA served as the TCR library source. With V trimmed by 5 bases and J by 1 base, 2 bases remained unmatched. The germline gives CDR1 LGHDT, CDR2 YNNKEL (reference sequence). The CDR3 extends over 14 amino acids. This clonotype was seen ten or more times. What it recognizes is unknown. CDR3 regions were amplified by Arm-PCR using iRepertoire HTBI primers to build TCR beta libraries. Each CDR3 protein gets one entry after TCRdb re-called the multiplex PCR reads with MiXCR. The sample holds about 430,000 distinct CDR3 sequences, roughly 15% seen once. This same sample was also taken into another study, of T cells in Graves' hyperthyroidism and ophthalmopathy. That paper states: Thyroid ultrasound, orbital computed tomography, clinical symptoms, and serum thyroxine and TRAb underpinned diagnoses. The blood repertoire included most of the expanded thyroid clonotypes above 0.001. In simple terms, a model built on 13 V-J features told ophthalmopathy apart from stable hyperthyroidism.

The chain uses TRBV3-1 and TRBJ2-3; 8 nucleotides match TRBD1. The sample in question was peripheral blood mononuclear cells (PBMCs), obtained at new diagnosis, from a patient treated with antithyroid drugs. The TCR comes from a woman between 35 and 50 years old with Graves disease. For the CDR3, the DNA is TGTGCCAGCAGCTGGGACAGGCGCACAGATACGCAGTATTTT. Its translation: CASSWDRRTDTQYF.